The source of this TCR beta chain is a study of cytomegalovirus exposure and HLA in healthy donors. Study in general: Early on, a data release was issued that held 80 million to 90 million unique TCRs from HLA-typed donors. Study-wide results and caveats: It was taken for granted in presence/absence analyses that sequencing depth across donors was roughly uniform. The study put some 150 TCR beta chains on its list as cytomegalovirus-associated. Only CMV serostatus was available as immune exposure information.

Losses at the gene ends were 0 bases for V and 1 base for J; bases not matched to a gene: 6. Germline CDR1 reads SGHRS; CDR2 reads YFSETQ. The CDR3 covers 17 residues. With regard to this clone: Its antigen remains unidentified.

PCR amplification relied on 60 Vbeta primers (plus 13 Jbeta primers). Sequenced by immunoSEQ multiplex PCR; TCRdb stores in-frame clones only, minus some. The data hold approximately 120,000 clones, with 73% observed a single time. This TCR was sampled from a man in his 60s in good health and CMV-seropositive. The chain joins TRBV5-1 to TRBJ2-2; 7 bases are a match to TRBD2. The sequenced sample was PBMCs. Here the CDR3 reads CASSLGAGVENTGELFF. CDR3 sequence (DNA): TGCGCCAGCAGCTTGGGCGCGGGGGTAGAGAACACCGGGGAGCTGTTTTTT.